This TCR beta chain was recovered during a study of T cells in lung cancer brain metastases. There are 16 residues in the CDR3. V was trimmed by 5 bases and J by 5 bases, leaving 19 bases between them. Germline V gives CDR1 SEHNR, CDR2 FQNEAQ (reference sequence). General study points: Few clones were shared between paired lesions (mean Morisita approximately 0.25); most were lesion-specific.

Regarding this clone: Its antigen is still unknown.

Here immunoSEQ multiplex PCR was the method, and the copy in TCRdb shows in-frame clones only, minus some. Seen here are roughly 5,100 clones, around 84% observed once, and the top ten hold under 7.5%. The chain combines TRBV7-9 with TRBJ2-1, with a weak D call TRBD2 (6 bases). This TCR was recovered from a man aged 50-59 years with non-small cell lung cancer that had spread to the brain. The sample was tumor tissue from a brain metastasis. The CDR3 is CASSPMGLDGHNEQFF. DNA of the CDR3: TGTGCCAGCAGCCCAATGGGACTTGATGGTCACAATGAGCAGTTCTTC.